Here is one TCR beta chain with its context. This specimen comes from a study of CD8+CD57+ T cells in acquired aplastic anemia. There are 13 residues in the CDR3. The V gene end was trimmed by 6 bases and the J gene end by 6 bases; junction bases not matched to a gene: 5. Per the germline V gene, CDR1 is DFQATT and CDR2 is SNEGSKA (reference sequence). According to the study, genomic DNA was the template for TCR beta VDJ and CDR3 profiling. TCRdb re-called the reads through MiXCR, storing one row per CDR3 protein. The table lists roughly 200,000 distinct CDR3 sequences, roughly 63% of them singletons, with under 45% in the top ten. Before being chosen for sequencing, patients had shown CD8+CD57+ cell expansion by flow cytometry.

Sample: sorted CD4+, CD8+, or CD8+CD57+ T cells (not recorded which) from PBMCs. The clonotype was recovered from a human donor with aplastic anemia. This rearrangement joins TRBV20-1 to TRBJ1-4; 9 bases are a match to TRBD1. DNA of the CDR3: TGCAGTGCCTCGGACAGGGGCCATGAAAAACTGTTTTTT. Translating gives CSASDRGHEKLFF.